The entry below describes one TCR beta chain. Trimming stripped 3 bases from V and 8 bases from J, with 7 bases between. The CDR3 is 11 residues long. The germline V gene has CDR1 SGHAT and CDR2 FQNNGV. Among the donors, all were Caucasian adults who lived in Nashville, Tennessee. CD45RO+ cells were combined with CCR7-negative CD45RA+ TemRA cells to form CD8 memory. The sample belongs to a study of shared clonotypes between healthy human individuals. Libraries were prepared by immunoSEQ multiplex PCR; TCRdb keeps only in-frame clonotypes and omits some of them. The sample lists about 320,000 clones, roughly 84% occurring once.

Sequenced material: memory CD8+ T cells sorted from blood. Subset noted: CD45RO+ cells pooled with CCR7-negative TemRA cells. This clonotype was obtained from a man aged 18 to 29 in good health. This chain connects TRBV11-2 to TRBJ1-1, with D uncertain. CDR3 nucleotides: TGTGCCAGCAGCTTCGGCTTGGAAGCTTTCTTT. It is translated as CASSFGLEAFF.